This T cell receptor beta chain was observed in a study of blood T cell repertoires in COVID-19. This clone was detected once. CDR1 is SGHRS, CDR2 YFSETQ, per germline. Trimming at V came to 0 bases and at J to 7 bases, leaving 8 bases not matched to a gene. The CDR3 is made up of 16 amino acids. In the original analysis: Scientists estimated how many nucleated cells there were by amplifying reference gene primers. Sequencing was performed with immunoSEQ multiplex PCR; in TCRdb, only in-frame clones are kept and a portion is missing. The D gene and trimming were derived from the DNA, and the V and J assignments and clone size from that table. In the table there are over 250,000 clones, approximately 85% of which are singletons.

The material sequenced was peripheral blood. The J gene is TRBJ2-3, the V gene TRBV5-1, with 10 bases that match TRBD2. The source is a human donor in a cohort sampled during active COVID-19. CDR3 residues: CASSLEGAGGPNTQYF. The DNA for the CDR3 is TGCGCCAGCAGCTTGGAAGGAGCGGGAGGGCCCAATACGCAGTATTTT.